This T cell receptor (beta chain) was identified in a study of B cell selection in AIRE deficiency (dated by TCRdb to the late 2010s). At the level of the whole study: A comparison of TCRbeta repertoires of sorted blood CD4+ conventional T cells and regulatory T cells was made between AIRE-deficient patients and healthy controls. The TCR-sequenced cohort comprised about five AIRE-deficient APECED patients and about five healthy control donors. What the research found in general, with its limitations: About 30% of the Treg TCRbeta sequences shared among healthy donors were found in patient Tconv cells, which suggests that Treg-biased clones were diverted into the Tconv compartment. Tconv and Treg cells from AIRE-deficient patients showed TCRBV gene usage, CDR3 length and TCR diversity similar to those of healthy donors. CDR3s were shorter in shared Treg sequences, reflecting a bias toward rearrangements that have few non-templated nucleotide insertions. Only TCRbeta chains were sequenced, and over 35% of shared healthy-donor Treg sequences were also present in healthy Tconv cells, possibly due to differing TCRalpha chains. Among fewer than 4,500 shared Treg TCRbeta sequences, about 30% were shared exclusively by healthy donors and about 9% exclusively by patients, which suggests that Treg selection is less efficient in the absence of AIRE.

This clone appeared a single time. It has no known antigen specificity. One end of the junction is discordant with germline, which a read error may explain. The CDR3 contains 14 residues, cysteine and phenylalanine counted. Just the 42-base CDR3 DNA is kept, in frame starting at base 1. CDR1 and CDR2 were assigned from the germline V gene as ENHRY and SYGVKD. The immunoSEQ platform was used to sequence the TCRbeta chains. Processing in the source paper ran as follows. Around 100,000 distinct in-frame TCRbeta sequences from patients and 13.4x10^4 from healthy donors were obtained from pooled conventional T cell repertoires. Treg TCRbeta sequences shared by two or more individuals were defined as public, and these public Treg TCRbeta sequences were subsequently searched for in Tconv repertoires. Group differences were tested with Mann-Whitney U tests and Bonferroni-Dunn correction in GraphPad Prism 7.03. What TCRdb holds here is the immuneACCESS table cut down to in-frame rearrangements. Part of the clones is not present; checked against another copy, under half of the missing clones reflect an unresolved V gene, and the others are unexplained. V and J calls and clone size are given by that table; D and trimming were obtained from the DNA. Counted in this sample were around 23,000 clones; around 95% of them appeared once. The top ten constitute roughly 0.22% of the sample.

Conventional CD4 T cells were sorted as CD4+CD127+ cells. The healthy donors who provided the control samples were not related to the patients. Sorting of Tconv and Treg cells intended for TCRbeta sequencing was performed on a FACSAria flow cytometer. Sorted cells were collected into 5-ml round-bottom polystyrene tubes, and dry cell pellets were frozen at -80°C before sequencing. The rearranged chain carries TRBV10-3 and TRBJ2-3, with the D gene not clear enough to name. The origin of this receptor is a human donor in good health. Sequencing was performed on CD4+CD127+ conventional T cells sorted from PBMCs. The sequence in DNA is TGTGCCAGCAGTTATCTCGGACGGACAGATACGCAGTATTTT. Translated, it reads CASSYLGRTDTQYF.